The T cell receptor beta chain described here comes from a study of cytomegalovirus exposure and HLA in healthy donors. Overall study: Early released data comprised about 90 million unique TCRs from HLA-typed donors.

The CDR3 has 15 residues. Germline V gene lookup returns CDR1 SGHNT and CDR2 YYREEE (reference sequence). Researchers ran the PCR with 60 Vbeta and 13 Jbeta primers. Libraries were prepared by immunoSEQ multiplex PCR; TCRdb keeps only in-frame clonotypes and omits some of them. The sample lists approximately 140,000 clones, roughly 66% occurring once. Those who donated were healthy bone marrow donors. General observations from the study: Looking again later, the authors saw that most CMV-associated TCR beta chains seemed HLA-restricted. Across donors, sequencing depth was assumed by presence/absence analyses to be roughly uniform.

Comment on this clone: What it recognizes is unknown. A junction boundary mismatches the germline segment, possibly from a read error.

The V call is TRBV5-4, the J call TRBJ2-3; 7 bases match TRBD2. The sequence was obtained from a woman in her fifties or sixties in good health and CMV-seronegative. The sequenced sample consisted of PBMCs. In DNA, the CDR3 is TGTGCCAGCAGTCAGAAAAGCACTAGCGCAGACACGCAGTATTTT. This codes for CASSQKSTSADTQYF. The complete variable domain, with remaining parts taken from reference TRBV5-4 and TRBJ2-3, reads ETGVTQSPTHLIKTRGQQVTLRCSSQSGHNTVSWYQQALGQGPQFIFQYYREEENGRGNFPPRFSGLQFPNYSSELNVNALELDDSALYLCASSQKSTSADTQYFGPGTRLTVL.